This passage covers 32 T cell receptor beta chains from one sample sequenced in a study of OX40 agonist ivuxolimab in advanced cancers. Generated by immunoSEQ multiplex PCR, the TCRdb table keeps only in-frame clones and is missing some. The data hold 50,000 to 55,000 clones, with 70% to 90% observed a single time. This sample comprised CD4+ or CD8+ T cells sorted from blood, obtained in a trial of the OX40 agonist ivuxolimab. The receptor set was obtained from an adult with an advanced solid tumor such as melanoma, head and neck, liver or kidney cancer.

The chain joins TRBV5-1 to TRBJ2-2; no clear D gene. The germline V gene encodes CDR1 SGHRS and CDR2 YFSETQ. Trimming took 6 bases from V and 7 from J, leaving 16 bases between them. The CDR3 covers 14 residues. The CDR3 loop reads CASMDPLRVGELFF. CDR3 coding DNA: TGCGCCAGCATGGACCCCCTTAGGGTCGGGGAGCTGTTTTTT.

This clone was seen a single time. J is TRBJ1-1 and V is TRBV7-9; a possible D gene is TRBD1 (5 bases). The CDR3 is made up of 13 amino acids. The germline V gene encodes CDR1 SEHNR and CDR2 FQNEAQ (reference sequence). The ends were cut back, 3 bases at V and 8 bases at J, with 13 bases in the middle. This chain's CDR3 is CASSFRGGREAFF. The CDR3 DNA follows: TGTGCCAGCAGCTTCCGGGGGGGTAGGGAAGCTTTCTTT.

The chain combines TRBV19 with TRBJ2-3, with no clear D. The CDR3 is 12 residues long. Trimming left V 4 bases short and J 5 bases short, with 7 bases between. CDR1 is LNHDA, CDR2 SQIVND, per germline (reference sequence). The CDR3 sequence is CASSTVGDTQYF. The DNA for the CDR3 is TGTGCCAGTAGTACAGTCGGAGATACGCAGTATTTT.

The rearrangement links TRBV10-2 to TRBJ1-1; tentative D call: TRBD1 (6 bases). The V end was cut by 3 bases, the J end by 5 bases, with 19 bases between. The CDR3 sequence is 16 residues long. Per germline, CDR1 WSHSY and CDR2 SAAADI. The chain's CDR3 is CASSEPGGAGRTEAFF. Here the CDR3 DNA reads TGCGCCAGCAGTGAACCGGGGGGCGCGGGGAGGACTGAAGCTTTCTTT.

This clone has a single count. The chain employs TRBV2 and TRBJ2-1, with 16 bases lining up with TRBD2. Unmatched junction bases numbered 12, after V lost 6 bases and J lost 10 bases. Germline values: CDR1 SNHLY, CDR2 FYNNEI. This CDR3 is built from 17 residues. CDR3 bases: TGTGCCAGCAGCGGGACTAGCGGGAGGGCCCGTTTGGGAGAGCAGTTCTTC. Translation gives CASSGTSGRARLGEQFF.

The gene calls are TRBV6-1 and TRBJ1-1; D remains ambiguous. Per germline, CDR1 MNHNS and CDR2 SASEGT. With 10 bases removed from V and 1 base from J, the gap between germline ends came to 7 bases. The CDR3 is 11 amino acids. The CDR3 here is CATSENTEAFF. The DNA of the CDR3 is TGTGCCACCTCGGAGAACACTGAAGCTTTCTTT.

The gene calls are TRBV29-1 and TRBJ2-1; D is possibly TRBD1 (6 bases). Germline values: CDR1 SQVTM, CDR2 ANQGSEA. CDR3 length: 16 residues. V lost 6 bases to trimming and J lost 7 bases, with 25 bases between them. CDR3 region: CSVRTQPGQPGNEQFF. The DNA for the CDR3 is TGCAGCGTCCGCACCCAACCGGGACAACCAGGGAATGAGCAGTTCTTC.

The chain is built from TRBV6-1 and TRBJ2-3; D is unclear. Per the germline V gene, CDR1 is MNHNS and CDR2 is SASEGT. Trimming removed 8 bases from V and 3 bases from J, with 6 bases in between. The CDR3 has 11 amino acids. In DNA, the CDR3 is TGTGCCAGCCAAAGAACAGATACGCAGTATTTT. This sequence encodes CASQRTDTQYF.

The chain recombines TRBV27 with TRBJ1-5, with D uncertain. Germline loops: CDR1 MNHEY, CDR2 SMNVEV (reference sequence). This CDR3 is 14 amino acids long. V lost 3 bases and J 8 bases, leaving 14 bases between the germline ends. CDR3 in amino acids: CASSFERSGEPQHF. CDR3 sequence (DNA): TGTGCCAGCAGTTTTGAACGAAGCGGGGAGCCCCAGCATTTT.

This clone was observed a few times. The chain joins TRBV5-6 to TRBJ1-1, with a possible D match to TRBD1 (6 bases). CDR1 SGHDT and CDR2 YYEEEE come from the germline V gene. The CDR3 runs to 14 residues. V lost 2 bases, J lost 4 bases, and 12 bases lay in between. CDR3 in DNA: TGTGCCAGCAGCTTCGGGGGCAGGATCACTGAAGCTTTCTTT. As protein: CASSFGGRITEAFF.

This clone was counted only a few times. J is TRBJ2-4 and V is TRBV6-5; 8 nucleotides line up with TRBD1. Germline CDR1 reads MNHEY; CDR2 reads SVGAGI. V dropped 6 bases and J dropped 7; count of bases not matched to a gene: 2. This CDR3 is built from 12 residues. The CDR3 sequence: CASRDRVNIQYF. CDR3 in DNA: TGTGCCAGCAGGGACAGGGTCAACATTCAGTACTTC.

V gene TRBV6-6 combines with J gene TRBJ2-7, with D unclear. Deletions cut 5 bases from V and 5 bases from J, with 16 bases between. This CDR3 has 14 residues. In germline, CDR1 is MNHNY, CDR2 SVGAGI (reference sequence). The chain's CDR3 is CASSIPRRTNEQYF. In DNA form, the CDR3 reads TGTGCCAGCAGTATCCCTAGAAGAACTAACGAGCAGTACTTC.

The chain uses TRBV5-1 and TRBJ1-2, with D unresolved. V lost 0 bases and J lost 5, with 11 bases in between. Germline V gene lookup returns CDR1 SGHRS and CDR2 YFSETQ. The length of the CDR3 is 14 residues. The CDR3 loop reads CASSLGSDGYGYTF. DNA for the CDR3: TGCGCCAGCAGCTTGGGTAGCGATGGGTATGGCTACACCTTC.

The CDR3 DNA reads as TGTGCCAGCTCATCTCGACAGGGGGTAAACGAGCAGTACTTC. Translation: CASSSRQGVNEQYF. J is TRBJ2-7 and V is TRBV18; TRBD1 matches at 9 bases. CDR1 is KGHSH, CDR2 LQKENI, per germline. This CDR3 is 14 amino acids long. The ends lost 5 bases at V and 5 bases at J; junction bases unmatched: 7.

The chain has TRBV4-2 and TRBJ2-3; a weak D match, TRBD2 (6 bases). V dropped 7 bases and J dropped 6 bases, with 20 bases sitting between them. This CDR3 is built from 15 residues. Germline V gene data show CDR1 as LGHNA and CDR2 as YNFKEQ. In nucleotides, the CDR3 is TGTGCCAGCACCCCCCTTTCGGGAGATGTGGATACGCAGTATTTT. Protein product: CASTPLSGDVDTQYF.

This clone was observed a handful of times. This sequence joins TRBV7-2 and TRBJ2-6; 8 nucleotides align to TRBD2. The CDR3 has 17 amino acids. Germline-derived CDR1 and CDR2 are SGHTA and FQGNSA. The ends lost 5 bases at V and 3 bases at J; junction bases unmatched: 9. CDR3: CASSPTSGGLGANVLTF. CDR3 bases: TGTGCCAGCAGCCCAACATCGGGGGGGCTTGGGGCCAACGTCCTGACTTTC.

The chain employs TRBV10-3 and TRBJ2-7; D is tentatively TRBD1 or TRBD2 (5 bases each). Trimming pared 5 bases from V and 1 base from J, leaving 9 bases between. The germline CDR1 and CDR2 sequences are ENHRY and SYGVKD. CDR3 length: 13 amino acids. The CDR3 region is CAISRDRSYEQYF. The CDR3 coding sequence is TGTGCCATCAGTCGGGACCGATCCTACGAGCAGTACTTC.

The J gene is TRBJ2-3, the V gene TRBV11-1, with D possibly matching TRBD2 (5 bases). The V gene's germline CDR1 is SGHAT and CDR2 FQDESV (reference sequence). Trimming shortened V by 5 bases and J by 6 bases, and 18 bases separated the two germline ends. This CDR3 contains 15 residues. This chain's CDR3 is CASSLRAGGSDTQYF. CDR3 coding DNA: TGTGCCAGCAGCCTCCGCGCGGGCGGTTCCGATACGCAGTATTTT.

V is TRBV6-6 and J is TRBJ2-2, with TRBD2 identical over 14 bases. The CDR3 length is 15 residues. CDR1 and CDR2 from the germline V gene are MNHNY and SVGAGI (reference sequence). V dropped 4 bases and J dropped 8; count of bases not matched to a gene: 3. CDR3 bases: TGTGCCAGCAGTTGGGGACTAGCGGGAGCTGGGGAGCTGTTTTTT. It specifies CASSWGLAGAGELFF.

CDR3 sequence reads: CASSSSGGRAYEQYF. CDR3 in DNA: TGTGCCAGCAGTTCCTCAGGGGGCCGAGCCTACGAGCAGTACTTC. The chain is built from TRBV28 and TRBJ2-7; 8 bases fit TRBD1. CDR1 is MDHEN and CDR2 is SYDVKM in the germline V gene. The CDR3 extends over 15 amino acids. J lost 2 bases, V lost 4 bases, and 7 bases had no gene match.

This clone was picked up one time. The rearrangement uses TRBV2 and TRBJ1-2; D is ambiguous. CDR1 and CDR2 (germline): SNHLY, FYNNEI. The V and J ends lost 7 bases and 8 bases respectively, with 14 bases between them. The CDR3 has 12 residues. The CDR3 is CASTFGPVGYTF. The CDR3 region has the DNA TGTGCCAGCACCTTCGGCCCGGTAGGCTACACCTTC.

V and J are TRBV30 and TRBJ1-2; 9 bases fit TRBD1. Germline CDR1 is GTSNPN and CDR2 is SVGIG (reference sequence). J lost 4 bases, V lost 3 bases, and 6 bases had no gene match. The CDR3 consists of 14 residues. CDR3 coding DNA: TGTGCCTGGAGGACAGGGGGGAGCTTCTATGGCTACACCTTC. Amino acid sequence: CAWRTGGSFYGYTF.

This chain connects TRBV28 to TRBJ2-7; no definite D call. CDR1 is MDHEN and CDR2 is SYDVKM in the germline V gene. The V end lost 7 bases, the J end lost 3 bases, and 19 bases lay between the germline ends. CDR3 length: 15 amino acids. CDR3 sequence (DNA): TGTGCCAGCAAAGGACGGCTCCCGGGTGGCTACGAGCAGTACTTC. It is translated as CASKGRLPGGYEQYF.

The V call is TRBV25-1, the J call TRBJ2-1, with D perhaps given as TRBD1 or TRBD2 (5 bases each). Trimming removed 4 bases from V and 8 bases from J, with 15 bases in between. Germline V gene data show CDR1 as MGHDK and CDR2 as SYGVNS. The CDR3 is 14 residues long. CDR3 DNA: TGTGCCAGCAGTGCCCCCGGGACGAAGTATGAGCAGTTCTTC. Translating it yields CASSAPGTKYEQFF.

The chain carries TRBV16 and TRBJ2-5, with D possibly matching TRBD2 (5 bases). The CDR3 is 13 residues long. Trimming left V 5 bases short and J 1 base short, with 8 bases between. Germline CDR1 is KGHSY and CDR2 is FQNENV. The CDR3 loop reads CASSTGSQETQYF. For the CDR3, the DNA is TGTGCCAGCAGCACGGGGAGCCAAGAGACCCAGTACTTC. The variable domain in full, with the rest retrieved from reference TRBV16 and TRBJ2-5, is GEEVAQTPKHLVRGEGQKAKLYCAPIKGHSYVFWYQQVLKNEFKFLISFQNENVFDETGMPKERFSAKCLPNSPCSLEIQATKLEDSAVYFCASSTGSQETQYFGPGTRLLVL.

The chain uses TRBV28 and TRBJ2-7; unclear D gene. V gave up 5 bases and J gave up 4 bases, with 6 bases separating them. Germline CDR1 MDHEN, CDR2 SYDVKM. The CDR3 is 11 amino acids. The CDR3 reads CASSPTYEQYF. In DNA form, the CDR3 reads TGTGCCAGCAGTCCCACTTACGAGCAGTACTTC.

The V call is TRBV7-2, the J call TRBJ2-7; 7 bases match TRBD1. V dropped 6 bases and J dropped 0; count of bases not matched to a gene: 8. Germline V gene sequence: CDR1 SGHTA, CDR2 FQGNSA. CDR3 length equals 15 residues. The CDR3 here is CASSPGTAFSYEQYF. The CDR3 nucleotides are TGTGCCAGCAGTCCCGGGACAGCGTTCTCCTACGAGCAGTACTTC.

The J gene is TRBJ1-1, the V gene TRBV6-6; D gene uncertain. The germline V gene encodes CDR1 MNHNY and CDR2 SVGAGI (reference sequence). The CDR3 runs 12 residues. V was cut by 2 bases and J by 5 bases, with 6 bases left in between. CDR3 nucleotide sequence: TGTGCCAGCAGTTACGTCGAAACTGAAGCTTTCTTT. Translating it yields CASSYVETEAFF.

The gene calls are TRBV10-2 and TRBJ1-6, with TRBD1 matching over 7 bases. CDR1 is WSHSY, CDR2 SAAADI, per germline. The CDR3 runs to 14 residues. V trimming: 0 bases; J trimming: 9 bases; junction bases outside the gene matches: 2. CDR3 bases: TGCGCCAGCAGTGAGTCAGGGGGCTCTTCACCCCTCCACTTT. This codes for CASSESGGSSPLHF.

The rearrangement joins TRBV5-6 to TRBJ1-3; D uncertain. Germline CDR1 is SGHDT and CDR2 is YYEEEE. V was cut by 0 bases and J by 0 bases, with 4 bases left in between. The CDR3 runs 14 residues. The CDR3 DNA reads TGTGCCAGCAGCTTGGTCTCCTCTGGAAACACCATATATTTT. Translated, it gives CASSLVSSGNTIYF.

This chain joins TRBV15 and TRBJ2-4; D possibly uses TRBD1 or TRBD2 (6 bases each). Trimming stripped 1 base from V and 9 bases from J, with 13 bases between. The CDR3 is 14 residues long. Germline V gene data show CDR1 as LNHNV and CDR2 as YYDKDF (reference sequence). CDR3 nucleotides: TGTGCCACCAGCAGAGCCGGAGGGGGTACCATTCAGTACTTC. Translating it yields CATSRAGGGTIQYF.

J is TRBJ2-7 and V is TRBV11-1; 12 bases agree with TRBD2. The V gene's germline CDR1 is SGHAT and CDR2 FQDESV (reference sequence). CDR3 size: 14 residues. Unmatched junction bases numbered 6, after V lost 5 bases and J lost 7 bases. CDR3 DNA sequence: TGTGCCAGCAGCCCCGGACTAGCGGGAAATGAGCAGTACTTC. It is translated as CASSPGLAGNEQYF.